This T cell receptor beta chain came from a study of blood T cell repertoires in COVID-19 (dated by TCRdb to the early 2020s). The study in broad terms: The collaborator samples originated in the United States, Italy and Spain and spanned the acute and convalescent phases of COVID-19. The prospective study material was composed of cDNA or gDNA derived from T cells, B-cell-depleted T cells, or PBMCs. The dataset comprised deeply sampled blood TCRbeta repertoires from subjects exposed to, actively infected with, or recovered from COVID-19. The repertoires were made available in a free public database intended to serve as a resource for research on the immune response to SARS-CoV-2. The samples were drawn from two sources: the first 160 participants of the ongoing ImmuneRACE study, and 1,000 to 1,500 subjects contributed by 6 global collaborators. Sample metadata almost always included a de-identified subject ID, COVID-19 status, age in years and sex. Where HLA class I and class II types were available, the types were taken from metadata supplied by the sample provider, not from assay-based typing. What the research found in general, with its limitations: Clinical and demographic metadata were provided uncurated, with the amount varying by source and participant.

As to this clone: No cognate antigen has been identified for it. No base-level quality is on record; no much larger clone is a single base apart.

Collaborating institutions collected whole blood in K2EDTA tubes following their own protocols. For TCRbeta analysis, collaborators shipped samples as frozen whole blood, isolated PBMCs, or DNA extracted from either of those sample types. The immunoSEQ Assay, a bias-controlled multiplex PCR, was used to amplify TCRbeta CDR3 regions from genomic DNA. On the study's bioinformatics: The number of nucleated cells in each sample was estimated by amplification of reference gene primers within the assay. Sequence reads were collapsed and filtered to measure the absolute abundance of every unique TCRbeta CDR3 rearrangement. Productive Simpson clonality was computed per sample as the square root of Simpson's diversity index over productive rearrangements. TCRdb carries this immuneACCESS record with in-frame sequences only. Its versions omit some clonotypes, under half of them owing to an unresolved V gene in the studies checked, with the rest unexplained. V, J and clone size derive from that table, while D and trimming were established from the DNA sequence. The table for this sample lists around 70,000 clones; roughly nine tenths of them were counted only once. 7.3% of the sample goes to the ten largest clones.

Input material: peripheral blood. This clonotype originated in a human donor in a cohort sampled during active COVID-19.

The nucleotide sequence is TGTGCCAGCTCTTTCGTTATAGGACAGGGCGAAGAGACCCAGTACTTC. This codes for CASSFVIGQGEETQYF. This chain is built from TRBV11-2 and TRBJ2-5; 8 junctional bases match TRBD1. The CDR3 contains 16 residues, cysteine and phenylalanine counted. Only the CDR3 DNA is retained, 48 bases long and in frame from the first base. Clipping removes 8 bases from V and 3 bases from J, with 14 as the unmatched junction base count. Via the germline V gene, CDR1 is SGHAT and CDR2 FQNNGV.